The sequence of this TCR beta chain was determined in a study of T cells in Graves' hyperthyroidism and ophthalmopathy. TCR beta CDR3 sequences were amplified from RNA transcripts. The HTBI primer set drove a first-round RT-PCR of the TCR CDR3. TCRdb re-called the multiplex PCR reads through MiXCR, storing one row per CDR3 protein. This table has some 370,000 distinct CDR3 sequences, roughly 13% appearing once. This clonotype was observed at least ten times. Germline V gene sequence: CDR1 KGHSH, CDR2 LQKENI. Trimming removed 4 bases from V and 5 bases from J, with 12 bases in between. This CDR3 has 13 amino acids.

The sequencing input was blood. This receptor was identified in a man aged 45-65 years with Graves' ophthalmopathy. The chain carries TRBV18 and TRBJ2-7; D is undetermined. The CDR3 here is CASSLASLNEQYF. CDR3 DNA sequence: TGTGCCAGCTCACTTGCCAGCCTGAACGAGCAGTACTTC.